A selection of T cell receptor beta chains follows, all from one sample in a study of T-cell memory formation after mild COVID-19. TCRdb redid the calling of the 5' RACE reads with MiXCR, one entry per CDR3 protein. The data hold 350,000 or so distinct CDR3 sequences, with 20% to 25% observed a single time. Sequencing input: PBMCs or a T cell subset sorted from them (not recorded which). These receptor sequences come from an adult woman who had mild COVID-19 (a few samples of this study predate the infection). Cell type and time point are not known. Each CDR3 is given with its conserved first and last residue. Fields, in order: D gene, CDR3 length, clone size, J gene, V gene, CDR3 protein, CDR3 DNA. D genes are given only for firm matches. Part of the rows lack a size; the others show once, few, many or a class for expanded clones.

D gene: TRBD2; CDR3 length: 16; clone size: few; J gene: TRBJ2-1; V gene: TRBV12-3/TRBV12-4; CDR3 protein: CASKLAGARSYNEQFF; CDR3 DNA: TGTGCCAGCAAACTAGCGGGAGCCCGCTCCTACAATGAGCAGTTCTTC
D gene: TRBD2; CDR3 length: 16; clone size: few; J gene: TRBJ2-5; V gene: TRBV5-6; CDR3 protein: CASSLGLANPKETQYF; CDR3 DNA: TGTGCCAGCAGCTTGGGACTAGCGAACCCGAAGGAGACCCAGTACTTC
D gene: .; CDR3 length: 17; clone size: .; J gene: TRBJ1-2; V gene: TRBV6-5; CDR3 protein: CASSPGVALTPSYGYTF; CDR3 DNA: TGTGCCAGCAGTCCCGGGGTGGCCCTAACGCCCAGCTATGGCTACACCTTC
D gene: TRBD2; CDR3 length: 14; clone size: .; J gene: TRBJ2-3; V gene: TRBV29-1; CDR3 protein: CSVDPSGGTDTQYF; CDR3 DNA: TGCAGCGTTGATCCTAGCGGGGGGACAGATACGCAGTATTTT
D gene: .; CDR3 length: 14; clone size: many; J gene: TRBJ1-6; V gene: TRBV7-3; CDR3 protein: CASSLEVRNSPLHF; CDR3 DNA: TGTGCCAGCAGCCTAGAGGTTCGGAATTCACCCCTCCACTTT
D gene: .; CDR3 length: 12; clone size: .; J gene: TRBJ1-5; V gene: TRBV12-3/TRBV12-4; CDR3 protein: CASSLETEPQHF; CDR3 DNA: TGTGCCAGCAGTTTAGAGACGGAGCCCCAGCATTTT
D gene: TRBD1; CDR3 length: 16; clone size: .; J gene: TRBJ1-1; V gene: TRBV5-1; CDR3 protein: CASSFATGQGKFEAFF; CDR3 DNA: TGCGCCAGCAGCTTTGCCACAGGACAGGGCAAGTTTGAAGCTTTCTTT
D gene: .; CDR3 length: 14; clone size: many; J gene: TRBJ1-2; V gene: TRBV5-6; CDR3 protein: CASSLVGSDYGYTF; CDR3 DNA: TGTGCCAGCAGCTTGGTGGGGAGTGACTATGGCTACACCTTC
D gene: .; CDR3 length: 15; clone size: few; J gene: TRBJ2-7; V gene: TRBV4-2; CDR3 protein: CASSQDWAIPREQYF; CDR3 DNA: TGTGCCAGCAGCCAAGATTGGGCTATCCCTCGCGAGCAGTACTTC
D gene: .; CDR3 length: 16; clone size: few; J gene: TRBJ2-2; V gene: TRBV12-3/TRBV12-4; CDR3 protein: CASTNRRVGNTGELFF; CDR3 DNA: TGTGCCAGCACCAATAGAAGGGTTGGGAACACCGGGGAGCTGTTTTTT
D gene: TRBD1; CDR3 length: 16; clone size: .; J gene: TRBJ1-1; V gene: TRBV11-1; CDR3 protein: CASSLVAGQLNTEAFF; CDR3 DNA: TGTGCCAGCAGCTTAGTTGCGGGACAGCTGAACACTGAAGCTTTCTTT
D gene: .; CDR3 length: 15; clone size: few; J gene: TRBJ1-2; V gene: TRBV7-6; CDR3 protein: CASSTLMGRPYGYTF; CDR3 DNA: TGTGCCAGCAGTACGTTAATGGGGAGGCCCTATGGCTACACCTTC
D gene: .; CDR3 length: 15; clone size: .; J gene: TRBJ2-7; V gene: TRBV20-1; CDR3 protein: CSARGASTPGYEQYF; CDR3 DNA: TGCAGTGCTAGGGGCGCCTCGACTCCGGGCTACGAGCAGTACTTC
D gene: TRBD2; CDR3 length: 14; clone size: .; J gene: TRBJ2-7; V gene: TRBV20-1; CDR3 protein: CSARVSAGAYEQYF; CDR3 DNA: TGCAGTGCTAGAGTATCAGCGGGAGCCTACGAGCAGTACTTC
D gene: TRBD1; CDR3 length: 18; clone size: once; J gene: TRBJ1-2; V gene: TRBV4-1; CDR3 protein: CASSQVLDEGQGPHGYTF; CDR3 DNA: TGCGCCAGCAGCCAAGTCTTGGACGAGGGACAGGGGCCCCATGGCTACACCTTC
D gene: .; CDR3 length: 13; clone size: .; J gene: TRBJ1-2; V gene: TRBV12-3/TRBV12-4; CDR3 protein: CASSLYSNYGYTF; CDR3 DNA: TGTGCCAGCAGTTTATATTCTAACTATGGCTACACCTTC
D gene: .; CDR3 length: 15; clone size: many; J gene: TRBJ1-1; V gene: TRBV6-1; CDR3 protein: CATMREDTPNTEAFF; CDR3 DNA: TGTGCCACCATGCGAGAGGACACCCCGAACACTGAAGCTTTCTTT
D gene: .; CDR3 length: 17; clone size: few; J gene: TRBJ2-1; V gene: TRBV6-2/TRBV6-3; CDR3 protein: CASNTLDWRSSYNEQFF; CDR3 DNA: TGTGCCAGCAATACCCTGGACTGGCGGAGCTCCTACAATGAGCAGTTCTTC
D gene: .; CDR3 length: 15; clone size: few; J gene: TRBJ2-1; V gene: TRBV6-1; CDR3 protein: CASSEKPRLYNEQFF; CDR3 DNA: TGTGCCAGCAGTGAAAAACCGCGACTCTACAATGAGCAGTTCTTC
D gene: .; CDR3 length: 15; clone size: .; J gene: TRBJ1-3; V gene: TRBV9; CDR3 protein: CASSVDSLSGNTIYF; CDR3 DNA: TGTGCCAGCAGCGTAGACAGTCTCTCTGGAAACACCATATATTTT
D gene: TRBD1; CDR3 length: 15; clone size: few; J gene: TRBJ1-1; V gene: TRBV5-6; CDR3 protein: CASSRRGDRVTEAFF; CDR3 DNA: TGTGCCAGCAGCAGGAGGGGGGACAGGGTCACTGAAGCTTTCTTT
D gene: TRBD2; CDR3 length: 16; clone size: .; J gene: TRBJ2-1; V gene: TRBV5-1; CDR3 protein: CASSLVMREGLDEQFF; CDR3 DNA: TGCGCCAGCAGCTTGGTGATGCGGGAGGGATTAGATGAGCAGTTCTTC
D gene: TRBD1; CDR3 length: 15; clone size: .; J gene: TRBJ1-1; V gene: TRBV3-1; CDR3 protein: CASRKTGGTGTEAFF; CDR3 DNA: TGTGCCAGCAGAAAAACAGGGGGCACGGGCACTGAAGCTTTCTTT
D gene: TRBD1; CDR3 length: 13; clone size: .; J gene: TRBJ2-7; V gene: TRBV10-3; CDR3 protein: CAISDRGQHEQYF; CDR3 DNA: TGTGCCATCAGTGACAGGGGGCAACACGAGCAGTACTTC
D gene: .; CDR3 length: 16; clone size: .; J gene: TRBJ1-6; V gene: TRBV9; CDR3 protein: CASSVGGIAYNSPLHF; CDR3 DNA: TGTGCCAGCAGCGTAGGGGGCATCGCCTATAATTCACCCCTCCACTTT
D gene: TRBD1; CDR3 length: 17; clone size: .; J gene: TRBJ1-4; V gene: TRBV2; CDR3 protein: CASSLGQGATQNDKLFF; CDR3 DNA: TGTGCCAGCAGCCTCGGACAGGGGGCAACCCAAAATGACAAACTGTTTTTT